This is a list of T cell receptor beta chains from one sample in a study of human thymus T cells. The assay was immunoSEQ multiplex PCR, and TCRdb's table has in-frame clones only and misses some. The table has roughly 120,000 clones, just under 95% seen once. The sample was thymus tissue. All receptors derive from a boy under two years old with a congenital heart defect but otherwise immunologically healthy. Both conserved end residues are part of each CDR3. The order of the fields is V gene, D gene, clone size, J gene, CDR3 DNA, CDR3 protein. A D gene is named only where the DNA matches it firmly. Clone size is stated in some rows and not others, as once, few, many or a class when expanded.

TRBV6-5	NA	once	TRBJ1-5	TGTGCCAGCAGGGGCTCAGGGACCCAGCATTTT	CASRGSGTQHF
TRBV6-5	NA	NA	TRBJ2-1	TGTGCCAGCCGTAGGGAGGATGAGCAGTTCTTC	CASRREDEQFF
TRBV6-4	NA	NA	TRBJ1-5	TGTGCCAGCTATCCCGCCCCAGGGGAGGGGGGCAATCAGCCCCAGCATTTT	CASYPAPGEGGNQPQHF
TRBV19	NA	NA	TRBJ2-2	TGTGCCAGTACTTCTAGAGCCACCGGGGAGCTGTTTTTT	CASTSRATGELFF
TRBV5-1	NA	NA	TRBJ2-3	TGCGCCAGCAGCTTGGCAGCCCAGCGAATTTATCATTCGGATACGCAGTATTTT	CASSLAAQRIYHSDTQYF
TRBV5-1	NA	once	TRBJ1-5	TGCGCCAGCAGCTTGGGCACCTCCGGGCAGCCCCAGCATTTT	CASSLGTSGQPQHF
TRBV5-6	NA	NA	TRBJ1-1	TGTGCCAGCAGCTTTCATCGACAGTTGACCTTCTACGAAGCTTTCTTT	CASSFHRQLTFYEAFF
TRBV10-3	NA	NA	TRBJ2-5	TGTGCCATCCGTGTGATGGAGGGAGAGACCCAGTACTTC	CAIRVMEGETQYF
TRBV15	NA	NA	TRBJ1-5	TGTGCCACCAGCAGGGACAGACACCCCTCCTATCGAAGCCCCAAGCATTTT	CATSRDRHPSYRSPKHF
TRBV5-6	NA	NA	TRBJ2-7	TGTGCCAGCAGCGACTGGGGACTTCTAAAGGAGGACTTC	CASSDWGLLKEDF
TRBV6-1	NA	few	TRBJ1-2	TGTGCCAGCAGTGAAGACGGAGACAGCCCCTATGGCTACACCTTC	CASSEDGDSPYGYTF
TRBV4-2	NA	NA	TRBJ2-7	TGTGCCAGCAGCCAAGTCCGGGGACGGTCCTCCTACGAGCAGTACTTC	CASSQVRGRSSYEQYF
TRBV7-2	NA	once	TRBJ2-3	TGTGCCAGCAGCTCCCCACCACAGGGCGGCACAGATACGCAGTATTTT	CASSSPPQGGTDTQYF
TRBV5-1	TRBD1	NA	TRBJ2-7	TGCGCCAGCAGCACCCGGACAGGGGGAATCTACGAGCAGTACTTC	CASSTRTGGIYEQYF
TRBV5-6	NA	NA	TRBJ1-3	TGTGCCAGCAGGGGGTTATTCTCTGGAAACACCATATATTTT	CASRGLFSGNTIYF
TRBV4-3	TRBD1	NA	TRBJ2-5	TGCGCCAGCAGCCCTTGGACAGGGGTAGAGACCCAGTACTTC	CASSPWTGVETQYF
TRBV4-3	TRBD2	NA	TRBJ2-1	TGCGCCAGCAGTGGGAGACTAGCTGGTAATGAGCAGTTCTTC	CASSGRLAGNEQFF
TRBV5-4	NA	NA	TRBJ1-2	TGTGCCAGCAGCTTGGTGCGGGGGCCTGACTATGGCTACACCTTC	CASSLVRGPDYGYTF
TRBV6-1	NA	NA	TRBJ2-7	TGTGCCAGCAGTAGACAGGTGTCGAGCTCCTACGAGCAGTACTTC	CASSRQVSSSYEQYF
TRBV5-8	TRBD1	NA	TRBJ2-1	TGTGCCAGCAGCTTGGCCTGGGACAGGGGGCATGAGCAGTTCTTC	CASSLAWDRGHEQFF
TRBV6-1	NA	NA	TRBJ1-1	TGTGCCAGCAGCACACTGGTGTTGGATGAAGCTTTCTTT	CASSTLVLDEAFF
TRBV30	NA	NA	TRBJ2-5	TGTGCCTGGAGTGTAGACTCGATCGAGCGGAGCTGGAAAGAGACCCAGTACTTC	CAWSVDSIERSWKETQYF
TRBV11-2	NA	NA	TRBJ2-3	TGTGCCAGCAGCCTGGGCCGGGATACGCAGTATTTT	CASSLGRDTQYF
TRBV10-3	NA	NA	TRBJ2-2	TGTGCCATCAACCCCAGTACGAACACCGGGGAGCTGTTTTTT	CAINPSTNTGELFF
TRBV10-3	NA	NA	TRBJ2-5	TGTGCCATCAGTGAGATTGCCAAGGGGGGCGAACAAGAGACCCAGTACTTC	CAISEIAKGGEQETQYF
TRBV6-5	TRBD2	NA	TRBJ2-5	TGTGCCAGCAGTTACACTAGCGGGGGCCTCCAAGAGACCCAGTACTTC	CASSYTSGGLQETQYF
TRBV30	TRBD1	once	TRBJ1-4	TGTGCCTTAAATTTCCGGGACAGGGGGGGAGAAAAACTGTTTTTT	CALNFRDRGGEKLFF
TRBV7-2	NA	NA	TRBJ1-3	TGTGCCAGCAGCTTAGTTCGTTGGACTCACAGCGGGCACACCATATATTTT	CASSLVRWTHSGHTIYF